The clone carrying this TCR beta chain was picked up a small number of times. What it recognizes is unknown. This CDR3 comprises 16 residues. With 0 bases clipped from V and 9 bases from J, the junction kept 8 bases outside the gene matches. The germline V gene has CDR1 MNHEY and CDR2 SVGAGI. The sequenced patients had an expansion of CD8+CD57+ cells seen by flow cytometry. Blood was sampled before the patients had received any therapy. Both TCR beta VDJ combination and CDR3 sequence profiling were carried out. Genomic DNA was the template for this profiling. TCRdb reanalysed the reads using MiXCR and keeps one entry per CDR3 protein. The sample contains about 160,000 distinct CDR3 sequences, 40% to 50% of which appear only once. The data were taken from a study of CD8+CD57+ T cells in acquired aplastic anemia. Turning to the study itself: Mean yield of DNA from sorted CD4+ and CD8+ cells was about 3.2 ug.

Study results and caveats: CD8+ Simpson's diversity in patients was not significantly different from that in controls. Between patients and controls, some 31 CD8+ CDR3 sequences were found in common.

The V and J genes are TRBV6-5 and TRBJ1-4; the match to TRBD1 covers 9 bases. The sequence derives from a human donor with aplastic anemia. Sequencing was performed on sorted CD4+, CD8+, or CD8+CD57+ T cells (not recorded which) from PBMCs. The CDR3 loop is CASSYSWDRVFKKLFF. The CDR3 DNA follows: TGTGCCAGCAGTTACTCTTGGGACAGGGTCTTTAAAAAACTGTTTTTT.